This TCR beta chain was recovered during a study of cytotoxic CD8 clonotypes in ibrutinib-treated CLL. The repertoire was sequenced with immunoSEQ multiplex PCR; TCRdb's copy has only in-frame clones and lacks some. The sample includes about 29,000 clones, 75% to 80% of them seen just once. The CDR3 has 15 amino acids. CDR1 is LGHNT and CDR2 is FRNRAP in the germline V gene. The V gene lost 4 bases and the J gene lost 2 bases, with 14 bases spanning the gap. The material was PBMCs, obtained after 36 months of ibrutinib treatment. The chain joins TRBV12-5 to TRBJ1-2; TRBD1 might be the D (5 bases). The clonotype was recovered from a human donor with chronic lymphocytic leukemia. For the CDR3, the DNA is TGTGCTAGTGGTTGGCCGGACGGGGGAAACTATGGCTACACCTTC. Translating gives CASGWPDGGNYGYTF.